A single sample is the source of the 25 T cell receptor beta chains below, sequenced in a study of response to subunit inactivated influenza vaccine. From the RT-PCR reads, TCRdb called clonotypes with MiXCR, one entry per CDR3 protein. Of approximately 700,000 distinct CDR3 sequences listed, 15% to 19% are singletons. Sequences were derived from PBMCs from blood, sampled 11 to 12 days after vaccination. Receptors were obtained from a man aged 45-65 years who received an inactivated influenza vaccine.

V gene TRBV2 combines with J gene TRBJ2-3; a weak D match, TRBD1 (6 bases). Between the trimmed V and J ends, which lost 4 bases and 3 bases, there was a span of 11 bases. Germline lookup yields CDR1 SNHLY and CDR2 FYNNEI. The CDR3 is 14 residues long. CDR3 region: CASSAGTRTDTQYF. CDR3 DNA: TGTGCCAGCAGTGCCGGGACAAGAACAGATACGCAGTATTTT.

The table lists this clonotype with a few counts. This chain uses TRBV7-9 with TRBJ2-7, with 8 positions matching TRBD2. Trimming at V came to 3 bases and at J to 7 bases, leaving 11 bases not matched to a gene. Germline CDR1 SEHNR, CDR2 FQNEAQ (reference sequence). The length of the CDR3 is 15 residues. The CDR3 DNA sequence: TGTGCCAGCAGCTTTGCCCTTAGCGGGATAGATGAGCAGTACTTC. It is translated as CASSFALSGIDEQYF.

J is TRBJ2-1 and V is TRBV10-3; TRBD1 might be the D (6 bases). The V gene lost 3 bases and the J gene lost 13 bases, with 13 bases spanning the gap. The germline gives CDR1 ENHRY, CDR2 SYGVKD. The CDR3 consists of 12 residues. The CDR3 protein is CAISDPTGNQFF. The CDR3 nucleotides read TGTGCCATCAGTGACCCCACAGGGAATCAGTTCTTC.

This clonotype has ten or more counts. The V gene is TRBV7-9, the J gene TRBJ2-5; D is uncertain. The CDR3 is 12 residues long. CDR1 SEHNR and CDR2 FQNEAQ come from the germline V gene (reference sequence). The V gene lost 2 bases and the J gene lost 5 bases, with 6 bases spanning the gap. This chain's CDR3 is CASSLRMETQYF. The CDR3 nucleotides read TGTGCCAGCAGCTTAAGGATGGAGACCCAGTACTTC.

This clonotype was observed a few times. The V and J genes are TRBV7-9 and TRBJ1-2; D not resolved. In germline, CDR1 is SEHNR, CDR2 FQNEAQ (reference sequence). The CDR3 totals 15 residues. The ends were cut back, 1 base at V and 8 bases at J, with 17 bases in the middle. CDR3 in amino acids: CASSLGPLTNSGYTF. The CDR3 nucleotides are TGTGCCAGCAGCTTAGGCCCCCTCACTAACTCCGGCTACACCTTC. The full variable domain, rest sourced from reference TRBV7-9 and TRBJ1-2, is DTGVSQNPRHKITKRGQNVTFRCDPISEHNRLYWYRQTLGQGPEFLTYFQNEAQLEKSRLLSDRFSAERPKGSFSTLEIQRTEQGDSAMYLCASSLGPLTNSGYTFGSGTRLTVV.

The chain carries TRBV20-1 and TRBJ2-5; TRBD2 is a possible D gene (7 bases). The germline V gene has CDR1 DFQATT and CDR2 SNEGSKA (reference sequence). CDR3 length: 15 amino acids. V lost 6 bases, J lost 0 bases, and 17 bases lay in between. CDR3 in DNA: TGCAGTGCGGGGGGGGCTAGAGGGTACCAAGAGACCCAGTACTTC. Protein product: CSAGGARGYQETQYF.

The V call is TRBV29-1, the J call TRBJ1-2, with TRBD1 identical over 8 bases. Trimming cost V 0 bases and J 5 bases; bases outside gene matches: 5. The CDR3 extends over 14 amino acids. Germline CDR1 SQVTM, CDR2 ANQGSEA. This CDR3 is CSVEEDRVNYGYTF. The CDR3 DNA sequence: TGCAGCGTTGAAGAGGACAGGGTAAATTATGGCTACACCTTC.

In its sample, this clonotype was seen many times. The rearrangement uses TRBV7-8 and TRBJ2-1, with D possibly matching TRBD2 (6 bases). Deletions cut 1 base from V and 6 bases from J, with 16 bases between. CDR1 SGHVS and CDR2 FQNEAQ come from the germline V gene. The CDR3 loop spans 16 amino acids. CDR3 sequence (DNA): TGTGCCAGCAGCTTAGGGCCGGAGGGCTCAACCAATGAGCAGTTCTTC. It is translated as CASSLGPEGSTNEQFF.

The V gene is TRBV12-3 or TRBV12-4, the J gene TRBJ2-1; TRBD1 agrees at 9 bases. The CDR3 totals 16 residues. V lost 10 bases, J lost 3 bases, and 13 bases stayed unmatched. CDR3: CATIDRGNPSYNEQFF. Here the CDR3 DNA reads TGTGCCACCATAGACAGGGGGAACCCGAGCTACAATGAGCAGTTCTTC.

The chain recombines TRBV5-4 with TRBJ2-2; a possible D gene is TRBD1 (6 bases). V lost 2 bases, J lost 6 bases, and 11 bases lay in between. Germline V CDR1 and CDR2: SGHNT, YYREEE (reference sequence). There are 14 residues in the CDR3. The chain's CDR3 is CASSFGQSAGELFF. In DNA form, the CDR3 reads TGTGCCAGCAGCTTTGGACAGTCAGCCGGGGAGCTGTTTTTT.

The chain carries TRBV7-2 and TRBJ2-7, with no clear D. Germline V gives CDR1 SGHTA, CDR2 FQGNSA. The CDR3 has 15 amino acids. V was clipped by 6 bases and J by 4 bases, with 19 bases between them. Here the CDR3 DNA reads TGTGCCAGCAGGCCAAGTCTGGGCCAGCGATACGAGCAGTACTTC. This codes for CASRPSLGQRYEQYF. Full variable domain (missing parts from reference TRBV7-2 and TRBJ2-7): GAGVSQSPSNKVTEKGKDVELRCDPISGHTALYWYRQSLGQGLEFLIYFQGNSAPDKSGLPSDRFSAERTGGSVSTLTIQRTQQEDSAVYLCASRPSLGQRYEQYFGPGTRLTVT.

This clonotype was seen a few times. As DNA, the CDR3 is TGTGCCAGCACTCGGACAACCTACGAGCAGTACTTC. This translates into CASTRTTYEQYF. The chain joins TRBV28 to TRBJ2-7; weak D call: TRBD1 (5 bases). V lost 7 bases and J lost 2, with 9 bases in between. The CDR3 extends over 12 amino acids. Germline CDR1 reads MDHEN; CDR2 reads SYDVKM. Variable domain in full (rest from reference TRBV28 and TRBJ2-7): DVKVTQSSRYLVKRTGEKVFLECVQDMDHENMFWYRQDPGLGLRLIYFSYDVKMKEKGDIPEGYSVSREKKERFSLILESASTNQTSMYLCASTRTTYEQYFGPGTRLTVT.

This clonotype was detected a few times. This rearrangement joins TRBV20-1 to TRBJ2-2; no definite D call. V dropped 5 bases and J dropped 7 bases, with 11 bases sitting between them. The CDR3 consists of 12 residues. From germline, CDR1 is DFQATT and CDR2 SNEGSKA (reference sequence). CDR3 nucleotide sequence: TGCAGTGCTCAATCCTCGCTCGGGGAGCTGTTTTTT. Translating gives CSAQSSLGELFF.

This rearrangement joins TRBV15 to TRBJ1-5; the D is unclear. In germline, CDR1 is LNHNV, CDR2 YYDKDF (reference sequence). The V gene lost 3 bases and the J gene lost 0 bases, with 9 bases spanning the gap. The CDR3 consists of 15 residues. As DNA, the CDR3 is TGTGCCACCAGCAGGTCGGGGAGTAGCAATCAGCCCCAGCATTTT. Its protein product is CATSRSGSSNQPQHF. The full variable domain, with the rest looked up from reference TRBV15 and TRBJ1-5, is DAMVIQNPRYQVTQFGKPVTLSCSQTLNHNVMYWYQQKSSQAPKLLFHYYDKDFNNEADTPDNFQSRRPNTSFCFLDIRSPGLGDTAMYLCATSRSGSSNQPQHFGDGTRLSIL.

This chain joins TRBV27 and TRBJ2-7; 7 bases are shared with TRBD2. The V and J ends lost 5 bases and 0 bases, in that order; junction bases with no gene match: 7. Germline-derived CDR1 and CDR2 are MNHEY and SMNVEV (reference sequence). This CDR3 has 15 residues. This CDR3 is CASSPWEGNSYEQYF. CDR3 nucleotides: TGTGCCAGCAGTCCGTGGGAGGGGAACTCCTACGAGCAGTACTTC.

At least ten counts were recorded for this clonotype. The V gene is TRBV7-8, the J gene TRBJ2-3, with TRBD2 identical over 9 bases. The V and J ends lost 5 bases and 6 bases, in that order; junction bases with no gene match: 12. CDR3 length: 16 amino acids. The germline V gene has CDR1 SGHVS and CDR2 FQNEAQ. This CDR3 reads CASSRKIAGAGDTQYF. The CDR3 nucleotides are TGTGCCAGCAGCCGAAAGATAGCGGGGGCGGGGGATACGCAGTATTTT.

V gene TRBV7-9 combines with J gene TRBJ2-7, with D perhaps given as TRBD1 or TRBD2 (6 bases each). CDR3 length: 12 residues. Germline V lookup: CDR1 SEHNR, CDR2 FQNEAQ (reference sequence). Trimming cost V 7 bases and J 7 bases, with 14 bases left between them. Here the CDR3 DNA reads TGTGCCAGCAACGGCAAGGGGGGAGAGCAGTACTTC. It yields the protein CASNGKGGEQYF.

The CDR3 here is CASSLVPSGIRDEQFF. The DNA of the CDR3 is TGTGCCAGCAGCTTAGTCCCTAGCGGGATTAGGGATGAGCAGTTCTTC. This chain joins TRBV7-9 and TRBJ2-1, with 9 bases fitting TRBD2. Germline V gene sequence: CDR1 SEHNR, CDR2 FQNEAQ (reference sequence). J was trimmed by 8 bases and V by 1 base; bases with no gene match: 9. The CDR3 length is 16 residues.

The J gene is TRBJ2-3, the V gene TRBV3-1; no firm D call. This CDR3 has 15 amino acids. Germline V gene data show CDR1 as LGHDT and CDR2 as YNNKEL (reference sequence). The V end was cut by 0 bases, the J end by 4 bases, with 11 bases between. Written as DNA, the CDR3 is TGTGCCAGCAGCCAAGATACTATCAGACCAGATACGCAGTATTTT. It translates to CASSQDTIRPDTQYF.

This clonotype was detected only a few times. The chain couples TRBV3-1 to TRBJ2-1; D gene unclear. V lost 1 base and J lost 6, with 7 bases in between. The germline V gene has CDR1 LGHDT and CDR2 YNNKEL (reference sequence). This CDR3 is 13 amino acids long. The CDR3 nucleotides are TGTGCCAGCAGCCAAGGACCCCGCAATGAGCAGTTCTTC. Protein sequence: CASSQGPRNEQFF.

There are a few counts of this clonotype. This sequence joins TRBV20-1 and TRBJ2-7; possible D gene TRBD1, 5 bases. The germline V gene encodes CDR1 DFQATT and CDR2 SNEGSKA (reference sequence). The CDR3 runs to 13 residues. The V and J ends lost 6 bases and 0 bases respectively, with 12 bases between them. Here the CDR3 DNA reads TGCAGTGCCCCTCAGACAGCCTCCTACGAGCAGTACTTC. This gives the protein CSAPQTASYEQYF.

Notes on this clonotype: A much larger clone sits a single nucleotide away, making a read error possible. The chain carries TRBV20-1 and TRBJ2-1, with 7 bases aligning to TRBD1. Germline V gene lookup returns CDR1 DFQATT and CDR2 SNEGSKA (reference sequence). The CDR3 has 16 residues. CDR3 amino acids: CCARTSGTEGYNEQFF. In DNA, the CDR3 is TGCTGTGCCCGAACTTCCGGGACAGAGGGTTACAATGAGCAGTTCTTC.

V usage is TRBV4-3 and J usage is TRBJ2-7; the D gene is possibly TRBD2 (6 bases). The V end lost 0 bases, the J end lost 2 bases, and 14 bases lay between the germline ends. The length of the CDR3 is 16 residues. Germline V gene lookup returns CDR1 LGHNA and CDR2 YSLEER. The CDR3 sequence is CASSQDGDSRTYEQYF. CDR3 in DNA: TGCGCCAGCAGCCAAGACGGGGACTCGAGAACCTACGAGCAGTACTTC.

The chain links TRBV24-1 to TRBJ2-3; D is unclear. CDR1 is KGHDR and CDR2 is SFDVKD in the germline V gene. The V end was cut by 3 bases, the J end by 2 bases, with 11 bases between. The CDR3 spans 15 residues. CDR3: CATSDPRGPTDTQYF. As DNA, the CDR3 is TGTGCCACCAGTGATCCACGCGGCCCCACAGATACGCAGTATTTT.

This clonotype has at least ten counts. The CDR3 here is CSARLAGTGNQPQHF. DNA of the CDR3: TGCAGTGCTAGGCTAGCCGGGACAGGGAATCAGCCCCAGCATTTT. The V gene is TRBV20-1, the J gene TRBJ1-5, with TRBD1 matching 9 bases. From germline, CDR1 is DFQATT and CDR2 SNEGSKA (reference sequence). With V trimmed by 3 bases and J by 4 bases, 7 bases remained unmatched. The CDR3 runs to 15 residues.